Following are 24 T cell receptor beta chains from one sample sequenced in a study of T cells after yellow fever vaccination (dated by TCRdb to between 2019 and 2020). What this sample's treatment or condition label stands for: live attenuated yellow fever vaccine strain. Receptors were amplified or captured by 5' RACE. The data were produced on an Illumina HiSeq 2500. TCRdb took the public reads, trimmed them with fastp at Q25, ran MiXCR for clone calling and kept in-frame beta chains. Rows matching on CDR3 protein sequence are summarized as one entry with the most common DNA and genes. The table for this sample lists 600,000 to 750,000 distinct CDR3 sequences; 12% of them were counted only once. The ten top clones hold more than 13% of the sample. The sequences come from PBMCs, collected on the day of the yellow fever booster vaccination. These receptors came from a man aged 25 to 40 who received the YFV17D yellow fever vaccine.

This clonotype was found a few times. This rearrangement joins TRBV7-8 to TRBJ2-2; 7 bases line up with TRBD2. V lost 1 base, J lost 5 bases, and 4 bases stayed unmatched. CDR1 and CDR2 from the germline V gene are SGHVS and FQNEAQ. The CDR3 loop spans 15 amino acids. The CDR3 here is CASSLGRGRTGELFF. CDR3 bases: TGTGCCAGCAGCTTAGGGCGGGGGAGGACCGGGGAGCTGTTTTTT. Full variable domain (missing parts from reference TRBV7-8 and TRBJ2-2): GAGVSQSPRYKVAKRGQDVALRCDPISGHVSLFWYQQALGQGPEFLTYFQNEAQLDKSGLPSDRFFAERPEGSVSTLKIQRTQQEDSAVYLCASSLGRGRTGELFFGEGSRLTVL.

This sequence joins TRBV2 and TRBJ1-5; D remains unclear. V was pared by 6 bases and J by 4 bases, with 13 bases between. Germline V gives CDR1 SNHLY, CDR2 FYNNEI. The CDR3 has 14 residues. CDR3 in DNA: TGTGCCAGCAGGTGGGCGGCAGGTAATCAGCCCCAGCATTTT. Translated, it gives CASRWAAGNQPQHF.

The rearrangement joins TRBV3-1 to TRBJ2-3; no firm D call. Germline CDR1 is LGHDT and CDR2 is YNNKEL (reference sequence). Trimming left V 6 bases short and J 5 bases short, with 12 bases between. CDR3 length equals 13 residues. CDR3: CASRARPRDTQYF. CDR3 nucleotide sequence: TGTGCCAGCAGGGCTAGGCCCAGAGATACGCAGTATTTT.

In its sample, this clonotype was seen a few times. DNA for the CDR3: TGCAGCGTACTCCGGGACAGGGGTTACGAGCAGTACTTC. Translated, it gives CSVLRDRGYEQYF. V is TRBV29-1 and J is TRBJ2-7; 10 bases match TRBD1. The CDR3 contains 13 residues. From germline, CDR1 is SQVTM and CDR2 ANQGSEA. V shed 6 bases, J shed 4 bases, and the junction held 6 bases outside the gene matches.

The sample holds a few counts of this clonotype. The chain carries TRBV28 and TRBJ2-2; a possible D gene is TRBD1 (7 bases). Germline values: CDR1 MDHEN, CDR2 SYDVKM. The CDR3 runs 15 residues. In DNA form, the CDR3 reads TGTTTGTCTGCAGGCAGGGGGGTCGGTCGCGGGGAGCTGTTTTTT. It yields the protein CLSAGRGVGRGELFF.

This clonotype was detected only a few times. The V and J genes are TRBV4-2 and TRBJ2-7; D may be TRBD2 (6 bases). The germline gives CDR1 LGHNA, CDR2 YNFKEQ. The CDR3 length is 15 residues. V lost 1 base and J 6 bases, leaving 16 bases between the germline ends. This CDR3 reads CASSQVTGVSGEQYF. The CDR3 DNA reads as TGTGCCAGCAGCCAAGTTACGGGAGTGTCTGGCGAGCAGTACTTC.

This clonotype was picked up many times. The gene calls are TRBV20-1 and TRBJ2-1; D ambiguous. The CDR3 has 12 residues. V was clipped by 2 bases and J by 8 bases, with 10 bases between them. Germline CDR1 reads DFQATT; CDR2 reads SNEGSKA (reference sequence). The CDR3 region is CSARSRMDEQFF. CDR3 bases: TGCAGTGCTAGATCGCGAATGGATGAGCAGTTCTTC.

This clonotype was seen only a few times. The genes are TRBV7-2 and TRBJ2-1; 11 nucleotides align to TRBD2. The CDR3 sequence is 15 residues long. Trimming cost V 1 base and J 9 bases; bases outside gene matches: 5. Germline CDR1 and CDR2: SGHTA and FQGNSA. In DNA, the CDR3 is TGTGCCAGCAGCTTAGTGGGGACTAGCGGTACTGAGCAGTTCTTC. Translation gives CASSLVGTSGTEQFF.

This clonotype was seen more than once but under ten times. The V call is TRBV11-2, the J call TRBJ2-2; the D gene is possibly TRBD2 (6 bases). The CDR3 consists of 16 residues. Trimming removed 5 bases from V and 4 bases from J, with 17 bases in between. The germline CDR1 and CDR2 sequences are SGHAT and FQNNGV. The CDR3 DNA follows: TGTGCCAGCAGCAACCCGGGACTCCGGCCCACCGGGGAGCTGTTTTTT. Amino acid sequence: CASSNPGLRPTGELFF.

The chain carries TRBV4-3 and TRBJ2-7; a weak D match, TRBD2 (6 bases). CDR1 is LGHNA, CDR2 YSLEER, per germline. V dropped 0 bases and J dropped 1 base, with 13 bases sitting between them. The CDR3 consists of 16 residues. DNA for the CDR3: TGCGCCAGCAGCCAAGACGTTGGGACTGTGTCCTACGAGCAGTACTTC. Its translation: CASSQDVGTVSYEQYF.

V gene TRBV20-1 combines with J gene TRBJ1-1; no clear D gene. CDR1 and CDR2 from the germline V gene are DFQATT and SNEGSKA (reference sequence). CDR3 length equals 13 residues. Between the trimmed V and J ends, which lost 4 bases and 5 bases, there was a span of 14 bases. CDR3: CSATHKSITEAFF. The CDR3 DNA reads TGCAGTGCTACCCACAAAAGTATAACTGAAGCTTTCTTT.

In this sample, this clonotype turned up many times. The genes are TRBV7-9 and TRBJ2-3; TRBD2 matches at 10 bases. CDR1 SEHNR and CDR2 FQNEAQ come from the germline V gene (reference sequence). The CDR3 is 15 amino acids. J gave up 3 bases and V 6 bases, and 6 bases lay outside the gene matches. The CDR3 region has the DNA TGTGCCAGCAGTCCCGGGACTAGCGTGACAGATACGCAGTATTTT. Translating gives CASSPGTSVTDTQYF.

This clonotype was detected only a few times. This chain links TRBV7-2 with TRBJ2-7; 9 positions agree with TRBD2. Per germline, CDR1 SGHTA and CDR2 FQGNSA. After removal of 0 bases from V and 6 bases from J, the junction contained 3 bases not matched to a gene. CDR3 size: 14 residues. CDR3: CASSLALAGREQYF. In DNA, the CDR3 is TGTGCCAGCAGCTTAGCGCTAGCGGGACGCGAGCAGTACTTC.

CDR3 bases: TGTGCCTGGGGGGGTGTATCCCATGAGCAGTTCTTC. Translated, it gives CAWGGVSHEQFF. This chain uses TRBV30 with TRBJ2-1; D is possibly TRBD1 or TRBD2 (5 bases each). The CDR3 runs to 12 residues. V shed 5 bases and J shed 8 bases, with 13 bases lying between them. Germline CDR1 and CDR2: GTSNPN and SVGIG (reference sequence).

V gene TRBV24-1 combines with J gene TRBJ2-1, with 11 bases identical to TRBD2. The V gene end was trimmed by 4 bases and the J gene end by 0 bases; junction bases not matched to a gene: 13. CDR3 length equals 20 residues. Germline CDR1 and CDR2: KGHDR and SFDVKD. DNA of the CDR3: TGTGCCACCAGTGACCATACTAGCGGGAGATCCCGAACCTCCTACAATGAGCAGTTCTTC. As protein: CATSDHTSGRSRTSYNEQFF.

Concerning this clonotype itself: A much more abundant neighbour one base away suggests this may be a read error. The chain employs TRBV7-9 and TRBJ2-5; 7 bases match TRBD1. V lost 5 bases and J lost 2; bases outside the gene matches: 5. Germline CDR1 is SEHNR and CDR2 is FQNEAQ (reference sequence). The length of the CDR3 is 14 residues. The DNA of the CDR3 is TGTGCCAGCAGCCTAATGGGACAGCAAGAGACCCAGTACTTC. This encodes CASSLMGQQETQYF.

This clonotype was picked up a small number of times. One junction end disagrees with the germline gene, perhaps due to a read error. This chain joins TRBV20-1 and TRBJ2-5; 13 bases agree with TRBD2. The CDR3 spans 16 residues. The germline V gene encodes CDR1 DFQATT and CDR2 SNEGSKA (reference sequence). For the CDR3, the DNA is TGCTGTGCTACCCGCGGACTAGCGGGAGATGAGGAGACCCAGTACTTC. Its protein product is CCATRGLAGDEETQYF.

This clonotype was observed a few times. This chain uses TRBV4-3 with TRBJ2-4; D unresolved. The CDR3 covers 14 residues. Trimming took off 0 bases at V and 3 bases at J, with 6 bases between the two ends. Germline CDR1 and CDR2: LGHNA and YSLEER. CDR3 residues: CASSQDLFKNIQYF. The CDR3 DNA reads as TGCGCCAGCAGCCAAGATCTATTCAAAAACATTCAGTACTTC.

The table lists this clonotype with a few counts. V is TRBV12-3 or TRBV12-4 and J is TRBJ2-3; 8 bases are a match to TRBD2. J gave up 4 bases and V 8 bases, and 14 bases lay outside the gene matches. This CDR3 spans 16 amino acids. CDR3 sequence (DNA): TGTGCCAGCCGATCCCGGGGGGGACGATCGTCAGATACGCAGTATTTT. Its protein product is CASRSRGGRSSDTQYF.

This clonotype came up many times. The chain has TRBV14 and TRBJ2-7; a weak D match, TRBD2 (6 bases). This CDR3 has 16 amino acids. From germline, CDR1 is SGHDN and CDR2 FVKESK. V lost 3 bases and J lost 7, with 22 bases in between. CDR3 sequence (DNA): TGTGCCAGCAGCCATGGCGGGACTCGCAGTTTCGGGGAGCAGTACTTC. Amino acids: CASSHGGTRSFGEQYF.

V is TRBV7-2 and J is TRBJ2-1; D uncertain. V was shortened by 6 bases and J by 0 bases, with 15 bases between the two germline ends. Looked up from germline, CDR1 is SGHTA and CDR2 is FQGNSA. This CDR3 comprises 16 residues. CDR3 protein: CASREGGTPSYNEQFF. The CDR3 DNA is TGTGCCAGCAGAGAAGGCGGCACACCCTCCTACAATGAGCAGTTCTTC.

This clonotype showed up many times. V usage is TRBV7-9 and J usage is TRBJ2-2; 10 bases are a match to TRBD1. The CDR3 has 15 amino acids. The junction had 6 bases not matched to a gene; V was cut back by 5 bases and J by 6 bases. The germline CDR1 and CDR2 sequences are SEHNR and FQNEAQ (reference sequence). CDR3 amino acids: CASSPRDRGPGELFF. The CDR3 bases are TGTGCCAGCAGCCCCCGGGACAGGGGCCCCGGGGAGCTGTTTTTT.

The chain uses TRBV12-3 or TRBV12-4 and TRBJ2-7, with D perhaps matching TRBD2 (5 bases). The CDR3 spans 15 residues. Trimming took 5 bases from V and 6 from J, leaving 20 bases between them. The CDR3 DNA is TGTGCCAGCAGTCGCTATCCTCGGGGAAGTGGCGAGCAGTACTTC. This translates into CASSRYPRGSGEQYF.

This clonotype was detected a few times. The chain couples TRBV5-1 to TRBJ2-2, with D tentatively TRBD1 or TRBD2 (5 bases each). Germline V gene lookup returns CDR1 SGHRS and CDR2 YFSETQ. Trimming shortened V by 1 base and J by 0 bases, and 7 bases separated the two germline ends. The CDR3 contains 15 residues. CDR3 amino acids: CASSLRDANTGELFF. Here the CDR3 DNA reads TGCGCCAGCAGCTTGCGGGACGCGAACACCGGGGAGCTGTTTTTT.